This entry concerns a single TCR beta chain. TCRdb's table, derived via immunoSEQ multiplex PCR, lists solely in-frame clones and lacks some. This sample yields roughly 25,000 clones, of which roughly 42% are seen a single time; about 0.7% belongs to the top ten. This sample was taken from a study of graft-versus-host responses after intestinal transplantation. Study-wide points: Peak circulating GvH clone levels tracked with early post-transplant HvG declines. Graft-versus-host to host-versus-graft clonal ratios in allografts were high in patients with graft-donor T cell macrochimerism. GvH clones were identified in recipient marrow, with some first appearing in ileum or blood.

CDR1 and CDR2 from the germline V gene are LGHNA and YNFKEQ. There are 17 residues in the CDR3. The junction had 5 bases not matched to a gene; V was cut back by 1 base and J by 0 bases. This receptor was taken from a human patient who received an intestinal transplant. The J gene is TRBJ2-1, the V gene TRBV4-2; 8 nucleotides match TRBD2. The specimen comprised alloreactive CD4+ T cells from a mixed lymphocyte reaction culture, sampled before intestinal transplant. Regarding subset: CFSE-low proliferating T cells sorted from roughly six-day pre-transplant mixed lymphocyte reaction (GvH or HvG direction). CDR3: CASSQGDGGGSYNEQFF. The CDR3 DNA reads as TGTGCCAGCAGCCAAGGGGACGGGGGGGGCTCCTACAATGAGCAGTTCTTC.